Listed below are T cell receptor beta chains from one sample, sequenced in a study of beta chain features in type 1 diabetes. Sequencing was performed with immunoSEQ multiplex PCR; in TCRdb, only in-frame clones are kept and a portion is missing. The profile shows 450,000 to 600,000 clones, about 29% of them singletons. Material: naive CD4+ T cells from blood. These receptors came from a man aged 18 to 30 in good health. Both conserved end residues are part of each CDR3. The order of the fields is V gene, J gene, clone size, CDR3 protein. Part of the rows lack a size; the others show once, few, many or a class for expanded clones.

TRBV6-1	TRBJ2-6	once	CASSETGSGANVLTF
TRBV4-2	TRBJ2-5	-	CASGNPLVSQTQYF
TRBV5-4	TRBJ2-7	-	CASSFKSTDSYEQYF
TRBV5-1	TRBJ2-2	-	CASSLEAATGELFF
TRBV7-2	TRBJ2-5	few	CASSLVAGPGETQYF
TRBV29-1	TRBJ2-2	-	CSVDPGTSGDTGELFF
TRBV25-1	TRBJ2-6	few	CASSPFSYSGANVLTF
TRBV10-3	TRBJ2-7	once	CAISESSSGPRASYEQYF
TRBV29-1	TRBJ1-1	-	CSVDRIRQALNTEAFF
TRBV28	TRBJ2-1	-	CASSLSGSWREQFF
TRBV9	TRBJ2-1	-	CASSVVGSEQFF
TRBV30	TRBJ2-5	-	CAWGGIGKETQYF
TRBV15	TRBJ2-5	few	CATSRGGTVEQETQYF
TRBV29-1	TRBJ2-7	-	CSVVTPYYEQYF
TRBV7-9	TRBJ2-6	few	CASSPRTGRAGANVLTF
TRBV30	TRBJ2-6	-	CAWRSPPGTGANVLTF
TRBV30	TRBJ1-2	few	CAWSHGRTGLTNYGYTF
TRBV30	TRBJ1-4	few	CACYRATNEKLFF
TRBV5-4	TRBJ2-5	-	CASSLGRVTAQETQYF
TRBV7-2	TRBJ2-1	few	CASSPVDRGYNEQFF
TRBV4-3	TRBJ2-3	once	CASSQEGTSGIYSTDTQYF
TRBV19	TRBJ2-7	few	CASSILAGAYEQYF
TRBV7-8	TRBJ2-7	-	CASSLNRDPQDEQYF
TRBV30	TRBJ2-2	-	CAWSVWGAGELFF
TRBV7-8	TRBJ2-3	-	CASSLTSVADTQYF
TRBV30	TRBJ1-2	few	CAWSVSANYGYTF
TRBV18	TRBJ1-5	-	CASSQGSNQPQHF